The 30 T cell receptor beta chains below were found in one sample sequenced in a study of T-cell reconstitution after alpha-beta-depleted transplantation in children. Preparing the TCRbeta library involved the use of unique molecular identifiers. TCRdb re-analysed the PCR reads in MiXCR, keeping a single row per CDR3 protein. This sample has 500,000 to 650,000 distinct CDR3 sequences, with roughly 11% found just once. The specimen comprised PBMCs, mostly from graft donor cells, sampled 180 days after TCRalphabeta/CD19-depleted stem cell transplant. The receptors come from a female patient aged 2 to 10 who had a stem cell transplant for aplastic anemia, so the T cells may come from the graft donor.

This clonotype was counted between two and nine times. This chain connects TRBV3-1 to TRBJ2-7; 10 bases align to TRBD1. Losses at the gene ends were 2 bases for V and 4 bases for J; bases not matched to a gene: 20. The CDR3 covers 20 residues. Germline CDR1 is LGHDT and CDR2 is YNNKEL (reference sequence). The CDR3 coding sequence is TGTGCCAGCAGCCAACTCCTGGGACAGGGGATTACGGGATTCCGGTACGAGCAGTACTTC. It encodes CASSQLLGQGITGFRYEQYF.

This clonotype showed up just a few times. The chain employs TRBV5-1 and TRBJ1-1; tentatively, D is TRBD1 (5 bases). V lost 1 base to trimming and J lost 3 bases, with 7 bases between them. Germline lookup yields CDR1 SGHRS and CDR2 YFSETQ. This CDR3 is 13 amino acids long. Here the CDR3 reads CASSLKTDTEAFF. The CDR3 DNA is TGCGCCAGCAGCTTGAAGACAGACACTGAAGCTTTCTTT.

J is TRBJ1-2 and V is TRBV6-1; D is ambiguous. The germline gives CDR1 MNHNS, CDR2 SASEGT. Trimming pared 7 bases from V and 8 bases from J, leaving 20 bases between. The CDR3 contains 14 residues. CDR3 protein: CASKVRHTLGGYTF. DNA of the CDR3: TGTGCCAGCAAAGTCAGGCATACCTTGGGAGGCTACACCTTC.

The CDR3 DNA reads TGCGCCAGCAGCCAATACGGGGATAGAGCCCGGAACACCATATATTTT. It yields the protein CASSQYGDRARNTIYF. The chain carries TRBV4-3 and TRBJ1-3; no firm D call. Germline V gene data show CDR1 as LGHNA and CDR2 as YSLEER. V lost 2 bases and J lost 7, with 18 bases in between. The CDR3 totals 16 residues.

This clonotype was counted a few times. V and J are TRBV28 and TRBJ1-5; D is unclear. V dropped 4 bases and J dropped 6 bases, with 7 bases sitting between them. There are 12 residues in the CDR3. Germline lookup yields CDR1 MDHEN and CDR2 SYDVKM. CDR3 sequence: CASSSRLQPQHF. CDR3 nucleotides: TGTGCCAGCAGTTCGAGGCTTCAGCCCCAGCATTTT.

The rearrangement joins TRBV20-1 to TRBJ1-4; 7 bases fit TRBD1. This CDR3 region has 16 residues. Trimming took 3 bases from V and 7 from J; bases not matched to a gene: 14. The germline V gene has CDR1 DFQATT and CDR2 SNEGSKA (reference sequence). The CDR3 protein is CSASRGDGTAGEKLFF. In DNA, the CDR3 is TGCAGTGCTAGTCGAGGGGATGGGACAGCTGGTGAAAAACTGTTTTTT.

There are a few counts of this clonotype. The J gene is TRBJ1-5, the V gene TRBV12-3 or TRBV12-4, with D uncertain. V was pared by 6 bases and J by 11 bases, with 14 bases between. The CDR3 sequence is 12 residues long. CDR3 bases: TGTGCCAGCAGCCTCGAGCCCCGTGCCCAGCATTTT. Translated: CASSLEPRAQHF.

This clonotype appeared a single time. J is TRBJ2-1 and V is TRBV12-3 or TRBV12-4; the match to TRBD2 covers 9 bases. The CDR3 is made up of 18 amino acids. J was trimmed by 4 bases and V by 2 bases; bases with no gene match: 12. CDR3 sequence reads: CASSLQYYGTSPYNEQFF. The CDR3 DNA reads TGTGCCAGCAGTTTACAATACTACGGGACTAGCCCATACAATGAGCAGTTCTTC.

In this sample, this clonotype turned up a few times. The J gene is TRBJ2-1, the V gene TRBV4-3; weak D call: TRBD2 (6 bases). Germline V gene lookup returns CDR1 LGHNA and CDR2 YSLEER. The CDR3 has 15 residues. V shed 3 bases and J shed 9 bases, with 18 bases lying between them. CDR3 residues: CASSHDTTSLSEQFF. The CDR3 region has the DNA TGCGCCAGCAGCCATGACACTACTAGCCTGAGTGAGCAGTTCTTC.

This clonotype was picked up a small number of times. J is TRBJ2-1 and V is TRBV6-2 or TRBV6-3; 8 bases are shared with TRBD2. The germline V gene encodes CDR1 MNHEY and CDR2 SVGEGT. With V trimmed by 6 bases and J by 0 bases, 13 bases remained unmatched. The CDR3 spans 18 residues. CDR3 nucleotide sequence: TGTGCCAGCAGCCATAATCTAGCGGGCAATTACTCCTACAATGAGCAGTTCTTC. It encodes CASSHNLAGNYSYNEQFF.

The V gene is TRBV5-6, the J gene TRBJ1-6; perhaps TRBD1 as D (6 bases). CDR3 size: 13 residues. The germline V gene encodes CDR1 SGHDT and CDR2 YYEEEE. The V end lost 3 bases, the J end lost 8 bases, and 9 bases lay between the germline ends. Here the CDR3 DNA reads TGTGCCAGCAGCTGGGCAGGGGATTCACCCCTCCACTTT. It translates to CASSWAGDSPLHF.

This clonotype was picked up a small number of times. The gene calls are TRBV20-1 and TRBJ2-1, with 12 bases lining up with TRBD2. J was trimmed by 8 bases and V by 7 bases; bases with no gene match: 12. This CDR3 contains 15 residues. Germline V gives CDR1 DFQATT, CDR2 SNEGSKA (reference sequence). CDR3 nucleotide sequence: TGCAGTGTCTCCTTGGCTAGCGGGAGGGGGTATGAGCAGTTCTTC. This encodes CSVSLASGRGYEQFF.

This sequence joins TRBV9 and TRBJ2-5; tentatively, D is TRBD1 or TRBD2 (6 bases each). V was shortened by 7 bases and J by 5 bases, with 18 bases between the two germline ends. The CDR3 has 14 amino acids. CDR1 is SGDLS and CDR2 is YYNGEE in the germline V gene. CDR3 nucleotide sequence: TGTGCCAGCTCGTCCGAGGGGGGAAGGGAGACCCAGTACTTC. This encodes CASSSEGGRETQYF.

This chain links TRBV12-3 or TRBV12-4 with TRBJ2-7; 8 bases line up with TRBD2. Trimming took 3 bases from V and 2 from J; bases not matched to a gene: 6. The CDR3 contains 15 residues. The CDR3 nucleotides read TGTGCCAGCAGTTTTTCCGGGACTAGGACCTACGAGCAGTACTTC. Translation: CASSFSGTRTYEQYF.

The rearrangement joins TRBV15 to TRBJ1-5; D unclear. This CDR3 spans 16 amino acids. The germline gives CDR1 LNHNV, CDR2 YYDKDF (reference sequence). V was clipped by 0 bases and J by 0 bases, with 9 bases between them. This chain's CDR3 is CATSREQFYSNQPQHF. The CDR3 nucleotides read TGTGCCACCAGCAGAGAACAGTTTTATAGCAATCAGCCCCAGCATTTT.

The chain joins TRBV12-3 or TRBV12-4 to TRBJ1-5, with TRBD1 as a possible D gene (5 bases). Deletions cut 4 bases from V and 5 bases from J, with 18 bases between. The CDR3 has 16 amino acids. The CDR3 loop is CASSWGPPGGDQPQHF. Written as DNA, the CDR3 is TGTGCCAGCAGTTGGGGACCCCCGGGAGGGGATCAGCCCCAGCATTTT.

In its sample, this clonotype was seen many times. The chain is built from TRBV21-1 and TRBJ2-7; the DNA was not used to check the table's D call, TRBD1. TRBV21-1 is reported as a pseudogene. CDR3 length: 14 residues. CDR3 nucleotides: TGTGCCAGCAGCAAACGCAGGGGTCCCTACGAGCAGTACGTC. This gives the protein CASSKRRGPYEQYV.

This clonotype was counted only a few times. CDR3 amino acids: CASSPGRGASGSVRNEQFF. As DNA, the CDR3 is TGTGCCAGCAGCCCCGGCAGGGGGGCTAGCGGGAGTGTAAGAAATGAGCAGTTCTTC. The chain has TRBV11-1 and TRBJ2-1; 10 nucleotides line up with TRBD2. The J segment lost 7 bases and the V segment lost 5 bases, leaving 20 bases of the junction unmatched. The CDR3 consists of 19 residues. Germline values: CDR1 SGHAT, CDR2 FQDESV (reference sequence).

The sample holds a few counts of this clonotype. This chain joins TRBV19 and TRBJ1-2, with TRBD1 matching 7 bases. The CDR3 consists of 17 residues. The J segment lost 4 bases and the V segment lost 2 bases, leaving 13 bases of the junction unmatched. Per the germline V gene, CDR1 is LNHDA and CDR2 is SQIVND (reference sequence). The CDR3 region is CASSINGRRGLVYGYTF. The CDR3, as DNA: TGTGCCAGTAGTATAAATGGTCGGAGGGGGCTGGTCTATGGCTACACCTTC.

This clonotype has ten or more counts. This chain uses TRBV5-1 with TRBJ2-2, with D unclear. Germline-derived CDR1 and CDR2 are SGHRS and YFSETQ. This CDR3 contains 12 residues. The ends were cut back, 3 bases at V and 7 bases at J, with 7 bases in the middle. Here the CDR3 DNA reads TGCGCCAGCAGCTGGTCCATCGGGGAGCTGTTTTTT. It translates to CASSWSIGELFF.

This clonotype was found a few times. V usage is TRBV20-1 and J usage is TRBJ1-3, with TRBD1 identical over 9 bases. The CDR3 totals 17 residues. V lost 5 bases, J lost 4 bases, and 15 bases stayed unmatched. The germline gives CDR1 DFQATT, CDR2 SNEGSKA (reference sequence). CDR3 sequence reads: CSAEGKGTGTSGNTIYF. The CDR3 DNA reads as TGCAGTGCTGAAGGCAAGGGGACAGGGACCTCCGGAAACACCATATATTTT.

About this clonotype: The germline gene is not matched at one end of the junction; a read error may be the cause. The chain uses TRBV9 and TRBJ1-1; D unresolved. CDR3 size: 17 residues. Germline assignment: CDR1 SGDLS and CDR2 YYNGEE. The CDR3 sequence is CASSVLSAIGPNTDAFF. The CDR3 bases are TGTGCCAGCAGCGTACTATCGGCCATCGGCCCGAACACTGATGCTTTCTTT.

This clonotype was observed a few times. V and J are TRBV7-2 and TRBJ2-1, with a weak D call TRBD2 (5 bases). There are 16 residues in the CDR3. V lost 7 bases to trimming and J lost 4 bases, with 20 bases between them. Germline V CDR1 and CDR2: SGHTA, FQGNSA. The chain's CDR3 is CASNKRQRTYYNEQFF. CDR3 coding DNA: TGTGCCAGCAACAAAAGGCAGAGGACTTATTACAATGAGCAGTTCTTC.

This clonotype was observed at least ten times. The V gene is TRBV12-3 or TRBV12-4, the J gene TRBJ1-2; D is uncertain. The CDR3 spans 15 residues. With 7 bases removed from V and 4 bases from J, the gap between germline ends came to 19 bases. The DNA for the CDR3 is TGTGCCAGCACCGTCGATAGTCCCGGACTCTATGGCTACACCTTC. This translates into CASTVDSPGLYGYTF.

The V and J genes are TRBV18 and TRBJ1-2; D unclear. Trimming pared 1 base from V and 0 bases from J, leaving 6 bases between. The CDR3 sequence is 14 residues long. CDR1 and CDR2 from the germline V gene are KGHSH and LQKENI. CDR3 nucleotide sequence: TGTGCCAGCTCACCACGGCCAGCTAACTATGGCTACACCTTC. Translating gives CASSPRPANYGYTF.

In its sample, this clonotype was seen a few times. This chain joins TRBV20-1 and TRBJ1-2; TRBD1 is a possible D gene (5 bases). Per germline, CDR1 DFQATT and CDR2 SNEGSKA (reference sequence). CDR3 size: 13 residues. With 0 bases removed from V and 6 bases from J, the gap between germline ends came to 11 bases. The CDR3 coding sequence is TGCAGTGCTAGAGATCAGGGTATGGATGGCTACACCTTC. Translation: CSARDQGMDGYTF.

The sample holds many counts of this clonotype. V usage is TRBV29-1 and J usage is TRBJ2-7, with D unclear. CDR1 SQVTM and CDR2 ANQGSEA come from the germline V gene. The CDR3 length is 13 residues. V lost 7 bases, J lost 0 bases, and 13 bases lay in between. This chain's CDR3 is CSARTAFSYEQYF. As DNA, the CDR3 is TGCAGCGCCAGGACGGCCTTCTCCTACGAGCAGTACTTC.

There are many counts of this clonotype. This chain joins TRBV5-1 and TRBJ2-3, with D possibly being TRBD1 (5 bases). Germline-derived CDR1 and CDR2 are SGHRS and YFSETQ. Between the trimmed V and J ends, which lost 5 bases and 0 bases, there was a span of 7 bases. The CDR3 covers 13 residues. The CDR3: CASRGPSTDTQYF. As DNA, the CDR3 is TGCGCCAGCAGGGGGCCTAGCACAGATACGCAGTATTTT.

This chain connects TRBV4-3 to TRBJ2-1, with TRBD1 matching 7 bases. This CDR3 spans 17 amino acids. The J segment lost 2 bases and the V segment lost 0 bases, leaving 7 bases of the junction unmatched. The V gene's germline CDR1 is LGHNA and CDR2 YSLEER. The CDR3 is CASSQDRTQGPYNEQFF. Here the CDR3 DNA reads TGCGCCAGCAGCCAAGATAGAACACAGGGGCCCTACAATGAGCAGTTCTTC.

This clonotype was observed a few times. As DNA, the CDR3 is TGTGCCAGCTCATCCCCGGGACAGGGACCAACGCAGTATTTT. Translating gives CASSSPGQGPTQYF. The chain joins TRBV18 to TRBJ2-3; TRBD1 matches 9 bases. The CDR3 sequence is 14 residues long. The J segment lost 9 bases and the V segment lost 5 bases, leaving 9 bases of the junction unmatched. Germline assignment: CDR1 KGHSH and CDR2 LQKENI.